This T cell receptor (beta chain) is drawn from a study of CD8 T cells in Susac syndrome. Broader study findings: The study recognized that its TCR sequencing and HLA analysis covered a relatively small number of individuals.

Only a few counts were recorded for this clonotype. What it recognizes is unknown. Trimming removed 1 base from V and 7 bases from J, with 7 bases in between. CDR3 size: 12 residues. Germline CDR1 and CDR2: LGHNA and YNFKEQ. CD8+ and CD4+ T cells taken from blood had their TCR beta sequenced. Both CD4+ and CD8+ T cells were negatively isolated, and TEMRA cells underwent FACS enrichment. Random-hexamer reverse transcription was applied to about 0.5 to 1 ug RNA. TCRdb re-derived calls from the immunoSEQ multiplex PCR reads in MiXCR, one entry per CDR3 protein. The sample includes approximately 150,000 distinct CDR3 sequences, roughly 80% of them seen just once.

The receptor's source is a human donor with multiple sclerosis. This chain connects TRBV4-2 to TRBJ1-1, with a tentative D call TRBD1 (5 bases). Sample: CD8+ T cells from PBMCs. The CDR3, as DNA: TGTGCCAGCAGCCAAGCGGGGCTTGAAGCTTTCTTT. Translation gives CASSQAGLEAFF.